This TCR beta chain was documented in a study of T cells expressing NK-cell markers. Overall study context: Eight donors were sequenced, of whom seven were HCMV-seropositive, while the remaining one was HCMV-seronegative.

TCRdb reprocessed the 5' RACE reads and keeps a single row for each CDR3 protein, giving no DNA. The sample features about 460,000 distinct CDR3 sequences, with more than 1.4% in its top ten. To note about this clonotype: Its matching antigen is unknown.

Germline-derived CDR1 and CDR2 are SGHTA and FQGTGA. The CDR3 has 18 residues. Study findings and constraints: The leading position in the CD3+CD56-NKG2C+ fraction of a handful of donors also went to these clonotypes. Among CD8+ T cells from about six donors, dominant NKG2C+ clonotypes accounted for about 1.0-7.0%. It remained uncertain whether the expanded NKG2C+ T cell clones were specific for HCMV antigens.

V is TRBV7-3 and J is TRBJ2-3; TCRdb's assignment of TRBD1 cannot be checked, as there is no DNA. Sequencing input: blood T cells: a sorted CD56 or NKG2C T cell subset, CD4+ or CD8+ T cells, or bulk PBMC T cells (not recorded which). This receptor was taken from a woman in her 50s in good health. The CDR3 loop is CASSLRGGPQTVTDTQYF.